The 13 T cell receptor beta chains given below trace back to one sample, sequenced in a study of cytomegalovirus exposure and HLA in healthy donors. 60 Vbeta and 13 Jbeta primers were used in PCR. This table comes from immunoSEQ multiplex PCR, and its TCRdb copy is limited to in-frame clones, with some not included. In the table there are about 140,000 clones, roughly four fifths of which are singletons. The sequenced sample consisted of PBMCs. These receptors all stem from a man aged 18 to 35 in good health and CMV-seropositive.

The chain recombines TRBV4-1 with TRBJ1-3, with D possibly being TRBD1 (5 bases). Trimming removed 1 base from V and 3 bases from J, with 16 bases in between. This CDR3 comprises 17 residues. The germline gives CDR1 MGHRA, CDR2 YSYEKL. The CDR3 coding sequence is TGCGCCAGCAGCCAAGGGATCTTTAAGGGGCTTGGAAACACCATATATTTT. Translating it yields CASSQGIFKGLGNTIYF.

The genes are TRBV6-5 and TRBJ2-3, with 9 nucleotides matching TRBD2. In germline, CDR1 is MNHEY, CDR2 SVGAGI. The CDR3 runs 14 residues. The junction had 5 bases not matched to a gene; V was cut back by 10 bases and J by 0 bases. For the CDR3, the DNA is TGTGCCACCGCGGGAGGGCCTAGCACAGATACGCAGTATTTT. Residues: CATAGGPSTDTQYF.

The rearrangement links TRBV5-4 to TRBJ2-1; 10 positions match TRBD1. The CDR3 is 14 amino acids. J lost 9 bases, V lost 4 bases, and 7 bases had no gene match. Germline lookup yields CDR1 SGHNT and CDR2 YYREEE (reference sequence). CDR3 DNA: TGTGCCAGCAGCCCGGGACAGGGGTTTGGTGAGCAGTTCTTC. Amino acids: CASSPGQGFGEQFF. The whole variable domain, filled in from reference TRBV5-4 and TRBJ2-1, reads ETGVTQSPTHLIKTRGQQVTLRCSSQSGHNTVSWYQQALGQGPQFIFQYYREEENGRGNFPPRFSGLQFPNYSSELNVNALELDDSALYLCASSPGQGFGEQFFGPGTRLTVL.

The V and J genes are TRBV15 and TRBJ2-3, with TRBD1 matching 10 bases. Germline V lookup: CDR1 LNHNV, CDR2 YYDKDF (reference sequence). The CDR3 totals 15 residues. Germline trimming cut 6 bases from V and 3 bases from J; bases unmatched to any gene: 6. The CDR3 nucleotides are TGTGCCACCAGGGCACCGGGACAGGGGACAGATACGCAGTATTTT. This encodes CATRAPGQGTDTQYF.

This clone came up a few times. The chain uses TRBV13 and TRBJ2-1; D not resolved. Trimming cost V 5 bases and J 4 bases, with 6 bases left between them. Germline CDR1 and CDR2: PRHDT and FYEKMQ (reference sequence). This CDR3 spans 12 amino acids. CDR3 protein: CASSPQYNEQFF. CDR3 DNA sequence: TGTGCCAGCAGCCCACAATACAATGAGCAGTTCTTC. The variable domain in full, completed from reference TRBV13 and TRBJ2-1, reads AAGVIQSPRHLIKEKRETATLKCYPIPRHDTVYWYQQGPGQDPQFLISFYEKMQSDKGSIPDRFSAQQFSDYHSELNMSSLELGDSALYFCASSPQYNEQFFGPGTRLTVL.

The gene calls are TRBV5-1 and TRBJ2-1; TRBD2 matches at 13 bases. Germline assignment: CDR1 SGHRS and CDR2 YFSETQ. Trimming cost V 3 bases and J 4 bases; bases outside gene matches: 4. CDR3 length equals 16 residues. CDR3 bases: TGCGCCAGCAGCTCCCGGACTAGCGGGGGATACAATGAGCAGTTCTTC. Translation gives CASSSRTSGGYNEQFF. Supplemented by reference TRBV5-1 and TRBJ2-1, the full variable domain reads KAGVTQTPRYLIKTRGQQVTLSCSPISGHRSVSWYQQTPGQGLQFLFEYFSETQRNKGNFPGRFSGRQFSNSRSEMNVSTLELGDSALYLCASSSRTSGGYNEQFFGPGTRLTVL.

This clone was recorded a few times. The chain carries TRBV30 and TRBJ1-2; D not certain. V dropped 4 bases and J dropped 2 bases, with 11 bases sitting between them. The CDR3 is 13 residues long. Germline V gene sequence: CDR1 GTSNPN, CDR2 SVGIG (reference sequence). CDR3 protein: CAWKGVANYGYTF. For the CDR3, the DNA is TGTGCCTGGAAAGGTGTAGCCAACTATGGCTACACCTTC.

The chain has TRBV5-8 and TRBJ1-3; D is unclear. The CDR3 is 16 residues long. V was trimmed by 2 bases and J by 2 bases, leaving 14 bases between them. Per germline, CDR1 SGHTS and CDR2 YDEGEE. The CDR3 bases are TGTGCCAGCAGCTTAACGAACTACTTGACTGGAAACACCATATATTTT. It specifies CASSLTNYLTGNTIYF.

The chain links TRBV5-1 to TRBJ2-7; 9 bases fit TRBD1. The CDR3 runs to 15 residues. Germline CDR1 reads SGHRS; CDR2 reads YFSETQ. V was pared by 4 bases and J by 6 bases, with 11 bases of the junction left unmatched. CDR3 bases: TGCGCCAGCAGCCCTCGACCGGGACAGGGTGGCGAGCAGTACTTC. This codes for CASSPRPGQGGEQYF.

The chain combines TRBV23-1 with TRBJ1-5; no clear D gene. TRBV23-1 is flagged as an ORF with uncertain function. CDR3 length: 13 amino acids. The V and J ends lost 4 bases and 5 bases respectively, with 9 bases between them. The CDR3 region has the DNA TGCGCCAGCAGTCGTGCTGGGCATCAGCCCCAGCATTTT. The encoded protein is CASSRAGHQPQHF.

The rearrangement links TRBV5-1 to TRBJ2-1, with 8 bases matching TRBD1. The CDR3 runs 16 residues. With 5 bases clipped from V and 2 bases from J, the junction kept 9 bases outside the gene matches. The germline V gene encodes CDR1 SGHRS and CDR2 YFSETQ. The chain's CDR3 is CASSHNQGATYNEQFF. The CDR3 DNA sequence: TGCGCCAGCAGTCACAATCAGGGGGCCACCTACAATGAGCAGTTCTTC.

This rearrangement joins TRBV11-3 to TRBJ2-7, with D maybe TRBD2 (5 bases). The germline V gene encodes CDR1 SGHNT and CDR2 YENEEA. CDR3 length: 12 residues. V shed 5 bases and J shed 7 bases, with 12 bases lying between them. The CDR3 DNA sequence: TGTGCCAGCAGCACCTCAGGCGGGGAGCAGTACTTC. It specifies CASSTSGGEQYF.

The chain employs TRBV6-5 and TRBJ2-7; TRBD1 matches 8 bases. V lost 2 bases, J lost 3 bases, and 3 bases stayed unmatched. CDR1 is MNHEY and CDR2 is SVGAGI in the germline V gene. CDR3 size: 14 residues. In DNA form, the CDR3 reads TGTGCCAGCAGTTACGCCGGGACAGGCTACGAGCAGTACTTC. Its translation is CASSYAGTGYEQYF.